The entry below describes one TCR beta chain. Its target is unknown. The V end was cut by 4 bases, the J end by 5 bases, with 16 bases between. The CDR3 spans 14 residues. Germline CDR1 reads GTSNPN; CDR2 reads SVGIG (reference sequence). The data are from a study of cytomegalovirus exposure and HLA in healthy donors. Study details: Earlier, fewer than 130 million unique TCR beta sequences were recovered from around 180 million T cells by an analysis.

A multiplex PCR was run with 60 Vbeta primers and 13 Jbeta primers. In the original analysis: There were about 86 million unique TCR beta chains by a later count, and around 10 million of them were shared. The protocol was immunoSEQ multiplex PCR, while the TCRdb copy is restricted to in-frame clones and leaves out a portion. The DNA was the basis for D and trimming; V, J and clone size are from that table. The data contain 100,000 or so clones, around 80% of them singletons. Broader study findings: Analysis performed later showed TCR beta chains linked to HLA being more clonally expanded than equally common others. Cytomegalovirus-associated status was assigned to roughly 160 TCR beta chains.

The source material was PBMCs. The chain combines TRBV30 with TRBJ2-3, with D possibly matching TRBD2 (7 bases). This TCR was sampled from a man under 40 in good health and CMV-seropositive. The CDR3 DNA is TGTGCCTGGAATTCGGGGGGCCAGATAGATACGCAGTATTTT. This translates into CAWNSGGQIDTQYF.